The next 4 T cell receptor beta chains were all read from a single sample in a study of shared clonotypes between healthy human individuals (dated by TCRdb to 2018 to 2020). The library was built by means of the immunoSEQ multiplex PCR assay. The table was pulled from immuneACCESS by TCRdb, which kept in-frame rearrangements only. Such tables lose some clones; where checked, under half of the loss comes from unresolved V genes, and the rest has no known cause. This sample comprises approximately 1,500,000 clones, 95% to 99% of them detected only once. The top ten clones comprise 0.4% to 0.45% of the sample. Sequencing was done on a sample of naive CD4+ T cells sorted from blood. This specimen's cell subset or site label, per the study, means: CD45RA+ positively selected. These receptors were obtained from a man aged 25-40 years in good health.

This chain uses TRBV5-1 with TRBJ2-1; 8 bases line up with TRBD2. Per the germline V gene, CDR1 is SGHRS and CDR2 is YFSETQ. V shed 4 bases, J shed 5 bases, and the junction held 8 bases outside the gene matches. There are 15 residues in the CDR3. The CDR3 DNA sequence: TGCGCCAGCAGCCGCACTAGCGGAGCCAACAATGAGCAGTTCTTC. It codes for CASSRTSGANNEQFF. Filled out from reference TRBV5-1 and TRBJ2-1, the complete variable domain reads KAGVTQTPRYLIKTRGQQVTLSCSPISGHRSVSWYQQTPGQGLQFLFEYFSETQRNKGNFPGRFSGRQFSNSRSEMNVSTLELGDSALYLCASSRTSGANNEQFFGPGTRLTVL.

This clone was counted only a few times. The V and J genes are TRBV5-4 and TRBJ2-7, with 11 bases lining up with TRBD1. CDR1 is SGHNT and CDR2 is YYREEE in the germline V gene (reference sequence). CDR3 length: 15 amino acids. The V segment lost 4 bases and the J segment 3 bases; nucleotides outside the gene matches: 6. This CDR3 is CASSPPGQGDYEQYF. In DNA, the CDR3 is TGTGCCAGCAGCCCCCCGGGACAGGGGGACTACGAGCAGTACTTC.

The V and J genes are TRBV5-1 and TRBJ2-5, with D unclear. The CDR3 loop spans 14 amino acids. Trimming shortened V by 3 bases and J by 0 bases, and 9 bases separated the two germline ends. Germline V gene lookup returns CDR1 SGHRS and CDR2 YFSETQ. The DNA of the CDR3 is TGCGCCAGCAGCTACACTACGTACCAAGAGACCCAGTACTTC. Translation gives CASSYTTYQETQYF.

CDR3 sequence: CATWTGVAKNIQYF. In nucleotides, the CDR3 is TGTGCCACATGGACAGGTGTAGCCAAAAACATTCAGTACTTC. This chain connects TRBV28 to TRBJ2-4; 7 nucleotides line up with TRBD1. V gave up 10 bases and J gave up 0 bases; unmatched junction bases: 6. Germline V gene sequence: CDR1 MDHEN, CDR2 SYDVKM. This CDR3 contains 14 residues.